Listed below are T cell receptor beta chains from one sample, sequenced in a study of blood T cell repertoires in COVID-19. Assay used: immunoSEQ multiplex PCR; TCRdb lists only in-frame clones, some missing. The repertoire holds about 50,000 clones, with approximately 88% as singletons. Sequencing was carried out using peripheral blood. These TCRs come from a human donor in a cohort sampled during active COVID-19. The CDR3 runs from the conserved cysteine through the conserved F or W. Each record gives: J gene, clone size, D gene, CDR3 length, V gene, CDR3 DNA, CDR3 protein. The D gene is left open where the match is weak. Size values are once, few and many counts, or a class for expanded clones, and some rows have none.

J gene: TRBJ2-5
clone size: -
D gene: -
CDR3 length: 16
V gene: TRBV7-6
CDR3 DNA: TGTGCCAGCAGCTTAGCACGGGGAAGGGAACAAGAGACCCAGTACTTC
CDR3 protein: CASSLARGREQETQYF

J gene: TRBJ2-1
clone size: -
D gene: TRBD2
CDR3 length: 16
V gene: TRBV15
CDR3 DNA: TGTGCCACCAGCAATATAGCGGGAGGGCCGTCGAATGAGCAGTTCTTC
CDR3 protein: CATSNIAGGPSNEQFF

J gene: TRBJ2-1
clone size: -
D gene: TRBD1
CDR3 length: 15
V gene: TRBV15
CDR3 DNA: TGTGCCACCAGCACACGGGGACAGATGAACAATGAGCAGTTCTTC
CDR3 protein: CATSTRGQMNNEQFF

J gene: TRBJ2-1
clone size: -
D gene: TRBD2
CDR3 length: 15
V gene: TRBV7-3
CDR3 DNA: TGTGCCAGCAGCTTACAGCGGGAGGCGTACAATGAGCAGTTCTTC
CDR3 protein: CASSLQREAYNEQFF

J gene: TRBJ2-5
clone size: -
D gene: -
CDR3 length: 13
V gene: TRBV18
CDR3 DNA: TGTGCCAGCACCAACGGCCAGGATGAGACCCAGTACTTC
CDR3 protein: CASTNGQDETQYF

J gene: TRBJ1-4
clone size: -
D gene: -
CDR3 length: 14
V gene: TRBV19
CDR3 DNA: TGTGCCAGTAGTGGGGCAGGGACTAATGAAAAACTGTTTTTT
CDR3 protein: CASSGAGTNEKLFF

J gene: TRBJ2-5
clone size: -
D gene: TRBD2
CDR3 length: 18
V gene: TRBV10-1
CDR3 DNA: TGCGCCAGCAGTGAGGTAGCGGGGGGAACATCGGAAAAAGAGACCCAGTACTTC
CDR3 protein: CASSEVAGGTSEKETQYF

J gene: TRBJ2-3
clone size: -
D gene: TRBD2
CDR3 length: 15
V gene: TRBV6-5
CDR3 DNA: TGTGCCAGCAGACGGGGACTAGCGGGGACCGATACGCAGTATTTT
CDR3 protein: CASRRGLAGTDTQYF

J gene: TRBJ2-1
clone size: -
D gene: TRBD1
CDR3 length: 15
V gene: TRBV30
CDR3 DNA: TGTGCCTGGAGTGTTGACAGGGGTTCCTACAATGAGCAGTTCTTC
CDR3 protein: CAWSVDRGSYNEQFF

J gene: TRBJ2-3
clone size: -
D gene: TRBD2
CDR3 length: 22
V gene: TRBV7-6
CDR3 DNA: TGTGCCAGCAGCTTAGCTAACACACTGGGACTAGCGGTTAGGGGAAGCACAGATACGCAGTATTTT
CDR3 protein: CASSLANTLGLAVRGSTDTQYF

J gene: TRBJ1-5
clone size: -
D gene: TRBD1
CDR3 length: 15
V gene: TRBV7-2
CDR3 DNA: TGTGCCAGCAGCCCGGACAGGGGAGGTGATCAGCCCCAGCATTTT
CDR3 protein: CASSPDRGGDQPQHF

J gene: TRBJ2-3
clone size: -
D gene: TRBD1
CDR3 length: 15
V gene: TRBV6-2/TRBV6-3
CDR3 DNA: TGTGCCAGCAGTCCCAGGGGGCGGGACACAGATACGCAGTATTTT
CDR3 protein: CASSPRGRDTDTQYF

J gene: TRBJ1-1
clone size: -
D gene: -
CDR3 length: 14
V gene: TRBV19
CDR3 DNA: TGTGCCAGTAGTCTCCGGGGGACGAACACTGAAGCTTTCTTT
CDR3 protein: CASSLRGTNTEAFF

J gene: TRBJ2-3
clone size: once
D gene: TRBD2
CDR3 length: 15
V gene: TRBV5-1
CDR3 DNA: TGCGCCAGCAGTCATAGCGGGACTCGCACAGATACGCAGTATTTT
CDR3 protein: CASSHSGTRTDTQYF

J gene: TRBJ1-5
clone size: -
D gene: -
CDR3 length: 12
V gene: TRBV5-6
CDR3 DNA: TGTGCCAGCAACAGGAGGGGACAGCCCCAGCATTTT
CDR3 protein: CASNRRGQPQHF

J gene: TRBJ2-1
clone size: -
D gene: TRBD2
CDR3 length: 17
V gene: TRBV7-8
CDR3 DNA: TGTGCCAGCAGCTTAGAGGGCTCTAGCGGGGGGTACAATGAGCAGTTCTTC
CDR3 protein: CASSLEGSSGGYNEQFF

J gene: TRBJ2-5
clone size: -
D gene: -
CDR3 length: 13
V gene: TRBV7-6
CDR3 DNA: TGTGCCAGCAGCTTAGAGTTGAGAGAGACCCAGTACTTC
CDR3 protein: CASSLELRETQYF

J gene: TRBJ2-1
clone size: -
D gene: -
CDR3 length: 14
V gene: TRBV5-1
CDR3 DNA: TGCGCCAGCGAAATCGGAGGGTCGAGAAATGAGCAGTTCTTC
CDR3 protein: CASEIGGSRNEQFF

J gene: TRBJ2-1
clone size: -
D gene: TRBD2
CDR3 length: 15
V gene: TRBV5-6
CDR3 DNA: TGTGCCAGCAGCCTTCTAGCGGGAGTGAGGAATGAGCAGTTCTTC
CDR3 protein: CASSLLAGVRNEQFF

J gene: TRBJ2-5
clone size: -
D gene: -
CDR3 length: 15
V gene: TRBV7-2
CDR3 DNA: TGTGCCAGCAGCTTTGGCAGGGGCCTCCAAGAGACCCAGTACTTC
CDR3 protein: CASSFGRGLQETQYF

J gene: TRBJ2-3
clone size: -
D gene: -
CDR3 length: 13
V gene: TRBV6-4
CDR3 DNA: TGTGCCAGCAGTCGTTTCGGCACAGATACGCAGTATTTT
CDR3 protein: CASSRFGTDTQYF

J gene: TRBJ2-7
clone size: few
D gene: TRBD1
CDR3 length: 15
V gene: TRBV6-5
CDR3 DNA: TGTGCCAGCATCCCACTGGGGACAGGGGACTACGAGCAGTACTTC
CDR3 protein: CASIPLGTGDYEQYF

J gene: TRBJ2-1
clone size: -
D gene: -
CDR3 length: 13
V gene: TRBV6-5
CDR3 DNA: TGTGCCAGCGACCCTGGGCTTCGGAGGGAGCAGTTCTTC
CDR3 protein: CASDPGLRREQFF

J gene: TRBJ2-1
clone size: -
D gene: -
CDR3 length: 11
V gene: TRBV29-1
CDR3 DNA: TGCAGCCCCCGGGACTACAATGAGCAGTTCTTC
CDR3 protein: CSPRDYNEQFF

J gene: TRBJ2-1
clone size: -
D gene: -
CDR3 length: 15
V gene: TRBV7-9
CDR3 DNA: TGTGCCAGCAGCCCCTCAGAGGCTAGCAGCGATGAGCAGTTCTTC
CDR3 protein: CASSPSEASSDEQFF

J gene: TRBJ1-1
clone size: -
D gene: TRBD1
CDR3 length: 14
V gene: TRBV3-1/TRBV3-2
CDR3 DNA: TGTGCCAGCAGCTCCCTGGACAGGGCGAGCTCGGCTTTCTTT
CDR3 protein: CASSSLDRASSAFF

J gene: TRBJ2-2
clone size: -
D gene: -
CDR3 length: 16
V gene: TRBV6-6
CDR3 DNA: TGTGCCAGCAAGGATGGAGGAAAGGGAAACACCGGGGAGCTGTTTTTT
CDR3 protein: CASKDGGKGNTGELFF

J gene: TRBJ1-1
clone size: -
D gene: -
CDR3 length: 15
V gene: TRBV5-1
CDR3 DNA: TGCGCCAGCAGCTTGGGGGCCAGGGTGGACACTGAAGCTTTCTTT
CDR3 protein: CASSLGARVDTEAFF

J gene: TRBJ1-2
clone size: -
D gene: -
CDR3 length: 13
V gene: TRBV4-1
CDR3 DNA: TGCGCCAGCAGCCCACTTGGACTCCTTGGCTACACCTTC
CDR3 protein: CASSPLGLLGYTF

J gene: TRBJ1-4
clone size: -
D gene: -
CDR3 length: 14
V gene: TRBV27
CDR3 DNA: TGTGCCAGCAGTACTTGGGGGGGGGATGAAAAACTGTTTTTT
CDR3 protein: CASSTWGGDEKLFF

J gene: TRBJ2-5
clone size: once
D gene: TRBD1
CDR3 length: 14
V gene: TRBV6-1
CDR3 DNA: TGTGCCAGCAGTGAAATTGGGACAGGTCGGACCCAGTACTTC
CDR3 protein: CASSEIGTGRTQYF

J gene: TRBJ2-2
clone size: -
D gene: -
CDR3 length: 15
V gene: TRBV5-4
CDR3 DNA: TGTGCCAGCAGCCTGGGGACTGATTTCACCGGGGAGCTGTTTTTT
CDR3 protein: CASSLGTDFTGELFF

J gene: TRBJ2-5
clone size: -
D gene: TRBD1
CDR3 length: 15
V gene: TRBV5-1
CDR3 DNA: TGCGCCAGCAGCTTTCTACAGGGGGAGCAAGAGACCCAGTACTTC
CDR3 protein: CASSFLQGEQETQYF

J gene: TRBJ2-4
clone size: -
D gene: -
CDR3 length: 14
V gene: TRBV28
CDR3 DNA: TGTGCCAGCAGTTTAGGTACTAGCAGAAACATTCAGTACTTC
CDR3 protein: CASSLGTSRNIQYF

J gene: TRBJ2-3
clone size: -
D gene: -
CDR3 length: 15
V gene: TRBV21-1
CDR3 DNA: TGTGCCAGCAGCAATCGCAGGCATAACCGAAATACGCAGTATTTT
CDR3 protein: CASSNRRHNRNTQYF

J gene: TRBJ2-1
clone size: -
D gene: -
CDR3 length: 11
V gene: TRBV5-1
CDR3 DNA: TGCGCCAGCAGCGGGACATATGAGCAGTTCTTC
CDR3 protein: CASSGTYEQFF

J gene: TRBJ1-2
clone size: -
D gene: -
CDR3 length: 13
V gene: TRBV19
CDR3 DNA: TGTGCCAGTTCACAGGGAAGCCTGCTGGGCTACACCTTC
CDR3 protein: CASSQGSLLGYTF

J gene: TRBJ2-3
clone size: -
D gene: -
CDR3 length: 14
V gene: TRBV11-3
CDR3 DNA: TGTGCCAGCAGCTTGGTTAGCGGTACAGATACGCAGTATTTT
CDR3 protein: CASSLVSGTDTQYF

J gene: TRBJ1-1
clone size: -
D gene: -
CDR3 length: 13
V gene: TRBV29-1
CDR3 DNA: TGCAGCGTTGCCGGGTTCAAGAACACTGAAGCTTTCTTT
CDR3 protein: CSVAGFKNTEAFF

J gene: TRBJ2-7
clone size: -
D gene: -
CDR3 length: 16
V gene: TRBV7-2
CDR3 DNA: TGTGCCAGCAGCTATCTTAGCACGGGAGCTACCTACGAGCAGTACTTC
CDR3 protein: CASSYLSTGATYEQYF

J gene: TRBJ2-7
clone size: -
D gene: -
CDR3 length: 14
V gene: TRBV3-1/TRBV3-2
CDR3 DNA: TGTGCCAGCAGCCAAAACAGGGCCTCCTACGAGCAGTACTTC
CDR3 protein: CASSQNRASYEQYF